These T cell receptor beta chains were read from a single sample in a study of T cell responses to AZD1222 COVID-19 vaccine. This table comes from immunoSEQ multiplex PCR, and its TCRdb copy is limited to in-frame clones, with some not included. The sample records 90,000 to 120,000 clones, around 94% being singletons. Here the sequenced sample was peripheral blood, taken on day 0 of AZD1222 vaccination. Every receptor here comes from an adult in good health. Both conserved end residues are part of each CDR3. D genes are given only for firm matches. The size of a clone is reported for some rows only, either as once, few or many, or as a class for expanded clones.

j_gene,abundance,d_gene,v_gene,len,CDR3nt,CDR3aa
TRBJ2-2,-,-,TRBV7-2,16,TGTGCCAGCAGCCCGACCGGGACTCGTCACACCGGGGAGCTGTTTTTT,CASSPTGTRHTGELFF
TRBJ1-6,-,-,TRBV30,15,TGTGCCTGGAGTGACGAGACAGCCCATAATTCACCCCTCCACTTT,CAWSDETAHNSPLHF
TRBJ1-1,once,-,TRBV27,13,TGTGCCAGCAGTTCCAGGGGTCCCCAAAGGCCTTTCTTT,CASSSRGPQRPFF
TRBJ2-1,-,-,TRBV19,15,TGTGCCAGTAGTATGGGGGGTAGCGGCTACAATGAGCAGTTCTTC,CASSMGGSGYNEQFF
TRBJ1-6,-,-,TRBV28,11,TGTGCCAGCAGTTCCTACCTCGATCGCCACTTT,CASSSYLDRHF
TRBJ1-2,-,-,TRBV5-6,14,TGTGCCAGCAGCTTACTACAGGGCTTCTATGGCTACACCTTC,CASSLLQGFYGYTF
TRBJ2-3,-,TRBD2,TRBV7-2,13,TGTGCCAGCAGCTTAGACCCAGCGGGGAGTCGATATTTT,CASSLDPAGSRYF
TRBJ1-2,-,TRBD1,TRBV12-3/TRBV12-4,13,TGTGCCAGCAGTTCAGGGGGGAACTATGGCTACACCTTC,CASSSGGNYGYTF
TRBJ2-1,-,-,TRBV27,15,TGTGCCAGCAGTTTATCTGGAGGGCGCGGGAATGAGCAGTTCTTC,CASSLSGGRGNEQFF
TRBJ2-1,-,-,TRBV4-2,15,TGTGCCAGCAGCCGAGAAGCGTCTGGCTACAATGAGCAGTTCTTC,CASSREASGYNEQFF
TRBJ2-7,-,-,TRBV6-2/TRBV6-3,14,TGTGCCAGCAGTTTTCTCCTCTCGTCCTACGAGCAGTACTTC,CASSFLLSSYEQYF
TRBJ1-1,-,-,TRBV6-1,14,TGTGCCAGCAGTGAAGCAGGGGGAAGGACTGAAGCTTTCTTT,CASSEAGGRTEAFF
TRBJ1-5,-,-,TRBV19,16,TGTGCCAGTAGTATGGGCCAGGGTTATAGGACTGAGCCCCAGCATTTT,CASSMGQGYRTEPQHF
TRBJ1-1,-,-,TRBV29-1,11,TGCAGCGTTGCGATTGTCACTGAAGCTTTCTTT,CSVAIVTEAFF
TRBJ2-3,-,-,TRBV7-2,13,TGTGCCAGCAGCTTAGTAGCGTCCCGTCAAGGGTATTTT,CASSLVASRQGYF
TRBJ1-1,-,-,TRBV4-3,14,TGCGCCAGCAGCCAAACCCGGGTAGGGTCTGAAGCTTTCTTT,CASSQTRVGSEAFF
TRBJ1-4,-,-,TRBV6-1,15,TGTGCCAGCAGTGAGTCGCCAGGGACTAATGAAAAACTGTTTTTT,CASSESPGTNEKLFF
TRBJ1-4,-,-,TRBV3-1/TRBV3-2,16,TGTGCCAGCAGCCTCCTGGGGGCAGGGGCTTATGAAAAACTGTTTTTT,CASSLLGAGAYEKLFF
TRBJ1-2,once,TRBD1,TRBV5-6,13,TGTGCCAGCAGCTGGGGACAGGGCGGTGGCTACACCTTC,CASSWGQGGGYTF